These 22 T cell receptor beta chains share one sample of origin, sequenced in a study of regulatory T cells in long-lasting Graves disease. To make TCR beta libraries, researchers used iRepertoire HTBI primers and Arm-PCR of CDR3 regions. MiXCR, run by TCRdb on the multiplex PCR reads, gives a single entry per CDR3 protein. Of around 420,000 distinct CDR3 sequences detected, around a sixth appear once; the ten largest clones hold about 24%. The time point: newly diagnosed GD, antithyroid drugs for less than 3 months. The TCR library was made from RNA that had been extracted from PBMCs in TRIzol. The input for sequencing was peripheral blood mononuclear cells (PBMCs), taken at new diagnosis, from a patient treated with antithyroid drugs. The receptors stem from a female donor with Graves disease.

This clonotype was seen at least ten times. The chain has TRBV27 and TRBJ2-5, with D perhaps TRBD2 (6 bases). The CDR3 has 18 residues. CDR1 and CDR2 from the germline V gene are MNHEY and SMNVEV (reference sequence). The V and J ends lost 8 bases and 3 bases respectively, with 28 bases between them. The CDR3 sequence: CASQPTRSGAGRKETQYF. The CDR3 bases are TGTGCCAGCCAACCCACCCGTTCCGGGGCGGGACGCAAAGAGACCCAGTACTTC.

The sample holds many counts of this clonotype. The genes are TRBV7-2 and TRBJ1-2; 9 bases map to TRBD1. V dropped 6 bases and J dropped 5; count of bases not matched to a gene: 4. The CDR3 runs 13 residues. Germline loops: CDR1 SGHTA, CDR2 FQGNSA. The CDR3 loop reads CASSAGQGYGYTF. The CDR3 region has the DNA TGTGCCAGCAGTGCGGGACAGGGTTATGGCTACACCTTC.

With regard to this clonotype: A much larger clonotype is one base distant, so this may be a read error. The chain is built from TRBV6-4 and TRBJ1-1; D might be TRBD1 (6 bases). The CDR3 contains 15 residues. Germline V gives CDR1 MRHNA, CDR2 SNTAGT. V was shortened by 5 bases and J by 5 bases, with 18 bases between the two germline ends. CDR3: CASSLGGREGTEAFF. CDR3 DNA: TGTGCCAGCAGTCTCGGGGGGCGGGAAGGTACTGAAGCTTTCTTT.

This clonotype was seen many times. The chain combines TRBV7-3 with TRBJ2-2; 7 bases are a match to TRBD1. V lost 5 bases, J lost 7 bases, and 7 bases stayed unmatched. Germline CDR1 SGHTA, CDR2 FQGTGA. The length of the CDR3 is 14 residues. The CDR3: CASSTGQLGGELFF. In nucleotides, the CDR3 is TGTGCCAGCAGCACGGGACAGTTGGGCGGGGAGCTGTTTTTT.

This clonotype has a count of ten or more. The chain recombines TRBV6-1 with TRBJ2-5; TRBD2 matches at 13 bases. J was trimmed by 1 base and V by 11 bases; bases with no gene match: 10. The CDR3 contains 16 residues. Germline-derived CDR1 and CDR2 are MNHNS and SASEGT. The CDR3 reads CAGPGTSGTLQETQYF. CDR3 nucleotides: TGTGCCGGACCCGGGACTAGCGGGACGCTCCAAGAGACCCAGTACTTC.

This clonotype was detected many times. The chain combines TRBV7-2 with TRBJ2-5, with D unresolved. Per the germline V gene, CDR1 is SGHTA and CDR2 is FQGNSA. V was clipped by 7 bases and J by 5 bases, with 8 bases between them. The CDR3 has 11 residues. The CDR3 nucleotides are TGTGCCAGCACCCCGGCTGAGACCCAGTACTTC. Residues: CASTPAETQYF.

This CDR3 is CASSGRGTRGTGELFF. The CDR3 bases are TGTGCCAGCAGCGGACGGGGAACAAGAGGAACCGGGGAGCTGTTTTTT. V and J are TRBV5-4 and TRBJ2-2, with D possibly TRBD2 on 5 matching bases. With 4 bases removed from V and 5 bases from J, the gap between germline ends came to 18 bases. This CDR3 has 16 residues. CDR1 and CDR2 (germline): SGHNT, YYREEE (reference sequence).

The sample holds many counts of this clonotype. V and J are TRBV27 and TRBJ1-1; 8 bases are a match to TRBD1. Trimming cost V 5 bases and J 3 bases; bases outside gene matches: 8. This CDR3 is built from 15 residues. CDR1 MNHEY and CDR2 SMNVEV come from the germline V gene (reference sequence). The CDR3 DNA reads as TGTGCCAGCAGTCTCCTGGGACAGGATTACACTGAAGCTTTCTTT. It encodes CASSLLGQDYTEAFF.

This clonotype was seen repeatedly, ten times or more. The chain carries TRBV20-1 and TRBJ2-7, with 7 positions matching TRBD1. This CDR3 spans 14 amino acids. CDR1 is DFQATT, CDR2 SNEGSKA, per germline (reference sequence). V trimming: 5 bases; J trimming: 0 bases; junction bases outside the gene matches: 7. CDR3 in DNA: TGCAGTGCTTCGGGGACAGTGAGCTCCTACGAGCAGTACTTC. As protein: CSASGTVSSYEQYF.

This clonotype occurred many times. The chain employs TRBV20-1 and TRBJ1-2; no firm D call. Per the germline V gene, CDR1 is DFQATT and CDR2 is SNEGSKA (reference sequence). CDR3 length: 18 residues. V was shortened by 5 bases and J by 4 bases, with 29 bases between the two germline ends. The CDR3 DNA is TGCAGTGCTCGATACATGACGTGGCGACTCAGTTTCTTCTATGGCTACACCTTC. Encoded protein: CSARYMTWRLSFFYGYTF.

This clonotype was counted many times. The chain combines TRBV28 with TRBJ2-7; D could derive from TRBD1 or TRBD2 (6 bases each). CDR1 and CDR2 from the germline V gene are MDHEN and SYDVKM. The CDR3 is 15 amino acids. Trimming took off 5 bases at V and 2 bases at J, with 16 bases between the two ends. The CDR3 spells CASSLIGGATYEQYF. The DNA of the CDR3 is TGTGCCAGCAGTCTAATCGGGGGCGCAACCTACGAGCAGTACTTC.

Worth noting for this clonotype: A read error may be the cause here, since a much bigger clone is one base away. The chain recombines TRBV7-2 with TRBJ2-5; D may be TRBD1 (5 bases). The CDR3 spans 14 residues. The V gene's germline CDR1 is SGHTA and CDR2 FQGNSA. V lost 4 bases, J lost 4 bases, and 13 bases lay in between. The CDR3 DNA sequence: TGTGCCAGCAGCTCCAGGGTGGTGGGAGAGACCCAGTACTTC. Translating gives CASSSRVVGETQYF.

The chain combines TRBV20-1 with TRBJ2-5, with D possibly matching TRBD2 (7 bases). The V and J ends lost 0 bases and 5 bases respectively, with 22 bases between them. There are 17 residues in the CDR3. Germline V gene lookup returns CDR1 DFQATT and CDR2 SNEGSKA (reference sequence). CDR3 nucleotides: TGCAGTGCTAGAGATCGACTAGCAGGGGATACAAGGGAGACCCAGTACTTC. This gives the protein CSARDRLAGDTRETQYF.

The chain recombines TRBV5-1 with TRBJ1-1, with D possibly matching TRBD1 (6 bases). V lost 6 bases and J 7 bases, leaving 13 bases between the germline ends. This CDR3 has 12 residues. The germline V gene encodes CDR1 SGHRS and CDR2 YFSETQ. The CDR3 DNA is TGCGCCAGCAAGAGGGGGGGCGGTGAAGCTTTCTTT. Translation: CASKRGGGEAFF.

There are many counts of this clonotype. This chain connects TRBV14 to TRBJ2-7; 8 nucleotides line up with TRBD2. Germline V gene sequence: CDR1 SGHDN, CDR2 FVKESK. The V gene end was trimmed by 0 bases and the J gene end by 6 bases; junction bases not matched to a gene: 7. There are 15 residues in the CDR3. CDR3 region: CASSQDPAGVREQYF. The CDR3 DNA reads as TGTGCCAGCAGCCAAGATCCAGCGGGAGTGCGCGAGCAGTACTTC.

A word on this clonotype: A much more abundant neighbour one base away suggests this may be a read error. The chain couples TRBV5-6 to TRBJ2-2; D may be TRBD2 (6 bases). The CDR3 spans 14 residues. The germline V gene has CDR1 SGHDT and CDR2 YYEEEE. The germline V and J ends were trimmed by 1 base and 6 bases, with 10 bases remaining between them. The CDR3, as DNA: TGTGCCAGCAGCTTGAGTCGACTAGCCGGGGAGCTGTTTTTT. It codes for CASSLSRLAGELFF.

This clonotype showed up many times. This sequence joins TRBV5-1 and TRBJ1-4; a weak D match, TRBD1 (6 bases). This CDR3 is 16 amino acids long. The germline V gene has CDR1 SGHRS and CDR2 YFSETQ. Trimming removed 0 bases from V and 6 bases from J, with 15 bases in between. CDR3 protein: CASSLGTGMKDEKLFF. In DNA form, the CDR3 reads TGCGCCAGCAGCTTGGGAACAGGGATGAAGGATGAAAAACTGTTTTTT.

This clonotype was observed a few times. This chain connects TRBV12-3 or TRBV12-4 to TRBJ2-1, with D possibly matching TRBD2 (5 bases). The J call may be wrong; the DNA end is better matched by TRBJ2-7. This CDR3 spans 17 amino acids. The CDR3 region is CASSLARGWSSYNEQYF. The CDR3 DNA sequence: TGTGCCAGCAGTTTAGCGAGAGGGTGGAGCTCCTACAATGAGCAGTACTTC.

In its sample, this clonotype was seen many times. The V call is TRBV12-3 or TRBV12-4, the J call TRBJ2-3, with 9 nucleotides matching TRBD1. V lost 5 bases and J lost 5; bases outside the gene matches: 17. The length of the CDR3 is 18 residues. The CDR3 protein is CASSQEELGTGFGDTQYF. CDR3 DNA: TGTGCCAGCAGTCAGGAAGAGCTCGGGACAGGGTTTGGAGATACGCAGTATTTT.

This sequence joins TRBV6-1 and TRBJ2-4; D may be TRBD1 (6 bases). The CDR3 contains 14 residues. The V end lost 6 bases, the J end lost 6 bases, and 15 bases lay between the germline ends. CDR1 and CDR2 (germline): MNHNS, SASEGT. The CDR3 coding sequence is TGTGCCAGCAGGTTGGACAGCCTCGTAAACATTCAGTACTTC. This codes for CASRLDSLVNIQYF.

This clonotype was observed at least ten times. The V gene is TRBV11-2, the J gene TRBJ1-2, with 8 bases matching TRBD1. The CDR3 runs to 12 residues. The V gene end was trimmed by 6 bases and the J gene end by 8 bases; junction bases not matched to a gene: 5. Germline V CDR1 and CDR2: SGHAT, FQNNGV. CDR3 loop: CASRGTGEGYTF. CDR3 DNA sequence: TGTGCCAGCAGAGGGACAGGCGAGGGCTACACCTTC.

In regard to this clonotype: It may be a read error: a sequence one base away is much more abundant. CDR3 in DNA: TGTGCCAGCAGCTTCGATCCCAGCGGGGGGACAGATACGCAGTATTTT. Residues: CASSFDPSGGTDTQYF. The V call is TRBV5-5, the J call TRBJ2-3; 9 bases line up with TRBD2. V lost 2 bases and J lost 3; bases outside the gene matches: 7. This CDR3 contains 16 residues. CDR1 SGHKS and CDR2 YYEKEE come from the germline V gene (reference sequence).